This TCR beta chain derives from a study of patients and donors after allogeneic stem cell transplantation. This CDR3 is built from 13 residues. Trimming shortened V by 2 bases and J by 4 bases, and 11 bases separated the two germline ends. Germline V CDR1 and CDR2: DFQATT, SNEGSKA (reference sequence). TCRdb reanalysed the RT-PCR reads using MiXCR and keeps one entry per CDR3 protein. The profile covers about a million distinct CDR3 sequences, with roughly 18% appearing a single time and 5% to 7.5% taken by the ten largest. The source is a human donor who was either an allogeneic HSCT recipient or a stem cell or donor lymphocyte infusion donor (not recorded which). It is not recorded whose cells these are; they may come from a transplant donor. The source material was blood, either unsorted or a sorted T cell fraction (not recorded which). The V gene is TRBV20-1, the J gene TRBJ1-2; D is uncertain. The CDR3 DNA sequence: TGCAGTGCTAGAAATCCGAGGAGCTATGGCTACACCTTC. This translates into CSARNPRSYGYTF.